The sequence of this T cell receptor beta chain was determined in a study of blood T cells in healthy people across ages. This CDR3 region has 16 residues. Trimming took off 6 bases at V and 6 bases at J, with 22 bases between the two ends. The germline gives CDR1 ENHRY, CDR2 SYGVKD. A J-beta primer mix and a sample-barcoded 5' primer were used in a second PCR of about 6 to 12 cycles. TCRdb independently ran MiXCR on the 5' RACE reads; one entry per CDR3 protein. In the table there are 890,000 or so distinct CDR3 sequences, around 62% of which are singletons. The chain has TRBV10-3 and TRBJ2-3, with TRBD1 as a possible D gene (6 bases). This TCR was sampled from a man aged 25 to 40 in good health. The sequenced sample was blood. This CDR3 is CAISATRRTEGDTQYF. CDR3 in DNA: TGTGCCATCAGCGCCACCCGTCGGACAGAGGGGGATACGCAGTATTTT.